The rows below give T cell receptor beta chains drawn from one sample of a study of T cells after yellow fever vaccination. TCRdb independently ran MiXCR on the 5' RACE reads; one entry per CDR3 protein. The data show fewer than 350,000 distinct CDR3 sequences, around 4.5% seen once. Sample: PBMCs, taken 15 days after the yellow fever booster vaccination. All receptors come from a man between 18 and 29 years old who received the YFV17D yellow fever vaccine. CDR3s include the opening cysteine and the closing phenylalanine or tryptophan. The order of the fields is D gene, clone size, J gene, V gene, CDR3 protein, CDR3 DNA. A D gene is named only where the DNA matches it firmly. The size entry is marked missing in some rows and otherwise reads once, few, many or a size class.

D gene: .
clone size: few
J gene: TRBJ1-2
V gene: TRBV3-1
CDR3 protein: CASSPVGESYGYTF
CDR3 DNA: TGTGCCAGCAGCCCGGTTGGGGAATCCTATGGCTACACCTTC

D gene: TRBD1
clone size: .
J gene: TRBJ1-1
V gene: TRBV7-3
CDR3 protein: CASSLAGTGGNTEAFF
CDR3 DNA: TGTGCCAGCAGCTTAGCCGGGACAGGGGGCAACACTGAAGCTTTCTTT

D gene: .
clone size: .
J gene: TRBJ2-5
V gene: TRBV4-2
CDR3 protein: CASSQGTAGAGKETQYF
CDR3 DNA: TGTGCCAGCAGCCAAGGGACTGCGGGGGCGGGGAAAGAGACCCAGTACTTC

D gene: TRBD1
clone size: many
J gene: TRBJ1-6
V gene: TRBV5-4
CDR3 protein: CASSLTGADSPLHF
CDR3 DNA: TGTGCCAGCAGCCTGACAGGGGCGGATTCACCCCTCCACTTT

D gene: TRBD1
clone size: few
J gene: TRBJ2-2
V gene: TRBV12-3/TRBV12-4
CDR3 protein: CASSPRTGVYTGELFF
CDR3 DNA: TGTGCCAGCAGTCCTCGGACAGGGGTTTACACCGGGGAGCTGTTTTTT

D gene: .
clone size: .
J gene: TRBJ1-4
V gene: TRBV4-2
CDR3 protein: CASSQDPTENEKLFF
CDR3 DNA: TGTGCCAGCAGCCAAGACCCGACAGAGAATGAAAAACTGTTTTTT

D gene: TRBD1
clone size: few
J gene: TRBJ1-2
V gene: TRBV12-3/TRBV12-4
CDR3 protein: CASSSGTGFYGYTF
CDR3 DNA: TGTGCCAGCAGTTCCGGGACAGGGTTCTATGGCTACACCTTC

D gene: TRBD1
clone size: many
J gene: TRBJ2-1
V gene: TRBV5-1
CDR3 protein: CASSLGTGIYNEQFF
CDR3 DNA: TGCGCCAGCAGCTTGGGGACAGGAATCTACAATGAGCAGTTCTTC

D gene: .
clone size: many
J gene: TRBJ1-5
V gene: TRBV29-1
CDR3 protein: CSALQGDGNQPQHF
CDR3 DNA: TGCAGCGCACTACAAGGGGATGGCAATCAGCCCCAGCATTTT

D gene: .
clone size: many
J gene: TRBJ2-1
V gene: TRBV20-1
CDR3 protein: CSADTGPPEQFF
CDR3 DNA: TGCAGTGCCGACACTGGCCCCCCTGAGCAGTTCTTC

D gene: TRBD1
clone size: .
J gene: TRBJ1-5
V gene: TRBV24-1
CDR3 protein: CATSDTGQALDQPQHF
CDR3 DNA: TGTGCCACCAGTGATACAGGACAGGCCTTGGATCAGCCCCAGCATTTT

D gene: TRBD1
clone size: many
J gene: TRBJ2-5
V gene: TRBV4-1
CDR3 protein: CASSQEGTWTGHGETQYF
CDR3 DNA: TGCGCCAGCAGCCAAGAAGGTACGTGGACAGGACATGGCGAGACCCAGTACTTC

D gene: TRBD2
clone size: .
J gene: TRBJ2-1
V gene: TRBV7-2
CDR3 protein: CASSLGVNLAGGRSF
CDR3 DNA: TGTGCCAGCAGCTTAGGAGTCAATCTAGCGGGGGGCCGGTCCTTC

D gene: TRBD2
clone size: many
J gene: TRBJ2-5
V gene: TRBV5-1
CDR3 protein: CASTPSGGGIGETQYF
CDR3 DNA: TGCGCCAGCACCCCTAGCGGGGGGGGAATCGGAGAGACCCAGTACTTC

D gene: .
clone size: many
J gene: TRBJ1-1
V gene: TRBV7-2
CDR3 protein: CASSFTAPMLGTEAFF
CDR3 DNA: TGTGCCAGCAGCTTCACCGCCCCGATGCTAGGCACTGAAGCTTTCTTT

D gene: .
clone size: many
J gene: TRBJ1-5
V gene: TRBV6-2/TRBV6-3
CDR3 protein: CASSYSNAPQHF
CDR3 DNA: TGTGCCAGCAGTTACAGCAACGCGCCCCAGCATTTT

D gene: .
clone size: .
J gene: TRBJ1-1
V gene: TRBV27
CDR3 protein: CASSDQGGRTEAFF
CDR3 DNA: TGTGCCAGCAGTGATCAGGGAGGACGAACCGAAGCTTTCTTT

D gene: .
clone size: .
J gene: TRBJ2-7
V gene: TRBV4-3
CDR3 protein: CASSVLPAGVYEQYF
CDR3 DNA: TGCGCCAGCAGCGTACTTCCGGCAGGGGTCTACGAGCAGTACTTC

D gene: .
clone size: .
J gene: TRBJ1-1
V gene: TRBV5-4
CDR3 protein: CASSWHLTEAFF
CDR3 DNA: TGTGCCAGCAGCTGGCATCTCACTGAAGCTTTCTTT

D gene: .
clone size: many
J gene: TRBJ2-2
V gene: TRBV7-2
CDR3 protein: CASSSVTGELFF
CDR3 DNA: TGTGCCAGCAGCTCAGTTACCGGGGAGCTGTTTTTT

D gene: .
clone size: many
J gene: TRBJ2-3
V gene: TRBV15
CDR3 protein: CATSRDRRGRTDTQYF
CDR3 DNA: TGTGCCACCAGCAGAGATCGGCGGGGGCGCACAGATACGCAGTATTTT

D gene: TRBD1
clone size: few
J gene: TRBJ2-1
V gene: TRBV6-5
CDR3 protein: CASSLNRGLSSYNEQFF
CDR3 DNA: TGTGCCAGCAGTCTTAACAGGGGGCTGAGCTCCTACAATGAGCAGTTCTTC

D gene: .
clone size: few
J gene: TRBJ2-7
V gene: TRBV5-5
CDR3 protein: CASSFVLGAVEQYF
CDR3 DNA: TGTGCCAGCAGCTTTGTTTTGGGGGCGGTCGAGCAGTACTTC

D gene: .
clone size: many
J gene: TRBJ1-1
V gene: TRBV9
CDR3 protein: CASSPIDRRTEAFF
CDR3 DNA: TGTGCCAGCAGCCCCATCGACAGGCGGACTGAAGCTTTCTTT

D gene: TRBD1
clone size: many
J gene: TRBJ1-1
V gene: TRBV5-1
CDR3 protein: CASSLGQGSEAFF
CDR3 DNA: TGCGCCAGCAGCTTGGGACAGGGTTCTGAAGCTTTCTTT

D gene: TRBD2
clone size: many
J gene: TRBJ2-1
V gene: TRBV5-1
CDR3 protein: CASSLSLAGGANEQFF
CDR3 DNA: TGCGCCAGCAGCTTGTCCCTAGCGGGGGGTGCGAATGAGCAGTTCTTC

D gene: .
clone size: .
J gene: TRBJ1-1
V gene: TRBV20-1
CDR3 protein: CSASPIRQRNTEAFF
CDR3 DNA: TGCAGTGCTAGTCCTATAAGACAGAGGAACACTGAAGCTTTCTTT

D gene: TRBD2
clone size: .
J gene: TRBJ2-5
V gene: TRBV7-9
CDR3 protein: CASSGGGPQYQETQYF
CDR3 DNA: TGTGCCAGCAGCGGGGGGGGTCCCCAGTACCAAGAGACCCAGTACTTC

D gene: .
clone size: few
J gene: TRBJ1-1
V gene: TRBV12-3/TRBV12-4
CDR3 protein: CASRIDSSATEAFF
CDR3 DNA: TGTGCCAGCCGAATAGACAGCTCAGCCACTGAAGCTTTCTTT

D gene: TRBD1
clone size: many
J gene: TRBJ1-1
V gene: TRBV20-1
CDR3 protein: CSASNVPGQGLGNTEAFF
CDR3 DNA: TGCAGTGCCTCAAACGTCCCGGGACAGGGATTGGGAAACACTGAAGCTTTCTTT

D gene: .
clone size: .
J gene: TRBJ1-4
V gene: TRBV6-6
CDR3 protein: CASGKGTTNEKLFF
CDR3 DNA: TGTGCCAGCGGAAAAGGAACAACTAATGAAAAACTGTTTTTT

D gene: TRBD1
clone size: .
J gene: TRBJ1-5
V gene: TRBV4-3
CDR3 protein: CASSQDRWTGGVYSNQPQHF
CDR3 DNA: TGCGCCAGCAGCCAAGACCGCTGGACAGGGGGCGTTTATAGCAATCAGCCCCAGCATTTT

D gene: .
clone size: many
J gene: TRBJ1-3
V gene: TRBV7-9
CDR3 protein: CASSSQGNTIYF
CDR3 DNA: TGTGCCAGCAGCTCACAAGGAAACACCATATATTTT

D gene: TRBD1
clone size: many
J gene: TRBJ2-7
V gene: TRBV12-3/TRBV12-4
CDR3 protein: CASSFAGGYEQYF
CDR3 DNA: TGTGCCAGCAGTTTTGCAGGGGGCTACGAGCAGTACTTC

D gene: TRBD1
clone size: many
J gene: TRBJ2-5
V gene: TRBV5-1
CDR3 protein: CASRPGQGQETQYF
CDR3 DNA: TGCGCCAGCAGACCGGGACAGGGACAAGAGACCCAGTACTTC

D gene: .
clone size: few
J gene: TRBJ1-1
V gene: TRBV30
CDR3 protein: CAWSVGAVLGNTEAFF
CDR3 DNA: TGTGCCTGGAGTGTCGGTGCGGTACTGGGGAACACTGAAGCTTTCTTT

D gene: .
clone size: many
J gene: TRBJ1-1
V gene: TRBV7-9
CDR3 protein: CAYGAPNTEAFF
CDR3 DNA: TGTGCCTACGGGGCACCGAACACTGAAGCTTTCTTT

D gene: .
clone size: .
J gene: TRBJ2-5
V gene: TRBV10-2
CDR3 protein: CASSEYSQETQYF
CDR3 DNA: TGCGCCAGCAGTGAGTACAGTCAAGAGACCCAGTACTTC

D gene: .
clone size: many
J gene: TRBJ1-5
V gene: TRBV4-2
CDR3 protein: CASSQDWRGNQPQHF
CDR3 DNA: TGTGCCAGCAGCCAAGATTGGAGGGGCAATCAGCCCCAGCATTTT

D gene: TRBD2
clone size: many
J gene: TRBJ2-1
V gene: TRBV12-3/TRBV12-4
CDR3 protein: CASSLASGGDNEQFF
CDR3 DNA: TGTGCCAGCAGTTTAGCTAGCGGGGGGGACAATGAGCAGTTCTTC

D gene: .
clone size: many
J gene: TRBJ2-5
V gene: TRBV20-1
CDR3 protein: CSARPFRAYQETQYF
CDR3 DNA: TGCAGTGCTAGGCCCTTCAGGGCGTACCAAGAGACCCAGTACTTC

D gene: TRBD1
clone size: many
J gene: TRBJ2-1
V gene: TRBV7-6
CDR3 protein: CASSSGQANEQFF
CDR3 DNA: TGTGCCAGCAGCTCTGGACAGGCTAATGAGCAGTTCTTC

D gene: .
clone size: few
J gene: TRBJ1-2
V gene: TRBV4-3
CDR3 protein: CASSQDPASGYTF
CDR3 DNA: TGCGCCAGCAGCCAAGATCCCGCCTCTGGCTACACCTTC